This is a list of T cell receptor beta chains from one sample in a study of T cells in Graves' hyperthyroidism and ophthalmopathy. Via MiXCR, TCRdb re-called the multiplex PCR reads, giving one row per CDR3 protein. The sample includes about 700,000 distinct CDR3 sequences, about 15% of them seen just once. The sample was blood. These receptors were collected from a woman aged 18-29 years with Graves' hyperthyroidism. CDR3s include the opening cysteine and the closing phenylalanine or tryptophan. The order of the fields is D gene, V gene, J gene, clone size, CDR3 protein, CDR3 DNA. D genes are given only for firm matches. Size tells how often a clone was seen (once, few, many) or the class of an expanded clone, and some rows leave it out.

D gene: -; V gene: TRBV12-3/TRBV12-4; J gene: TRBJ2-2; clone size: -; CDR3 protein: CASSTRSRKRGSGELFF; CDR3 DNA: TGTGCCAGCAGCACACGGAGCCGGAAGAGGGGCTCCGGGGAGCTGTTTTTT
D gene: -; V gene: TRBV18; J gene: TRBJ2-7; clone size: many; CDR3 protein: CASSPQGHEQYF; CDR3 DNA: TGTGCCAGCTCACCACAGGGTCACGAGCAGTACTTC
D gene: -; V gene: TRBV6-2/TRBV6-3; J gene: TRBJ1-1; clone size: -; CDR3 protein: CASSPGRRTEAFF; CDR3 DNA: TGTGCCAGCAGTCCAGGGAGACGGACTGAAGCTTTCTTT
D gene: -; V gene: TRBV7-8; J gene: TRBJ1-2; clone size: -; CDR3 protein: CASSPDISNYGYTF; CDR3 DNA: TGTGCCAGCAGCCCTGACATTTCTAACTATGGCTACACCTTC
D gene: -; V gene: TRBV2; J gene: TRBJ2-2; clone size: many; CDR3 protein: CASSEGLGRNTGELFF; CDR3 DNA: TGTGCCAGCAGTGAAGGGTTGGGGCGGAACACCGGGGAGCTGTTTTTT
D gene: -; V gene: TRBV7-8; J gene: TRBJ2-1; clone size: many; CDR3 protein: CASSLASRYEQFF; CDR3 DNA: TGTGCCAGCAGCTTAGCTTCTAGATATGAGCAGTTCTTC
D gene: TRBD2; V gene: TRBV12-3/TRBV12-4; J gene: TRBJ2-5; clone size: many; CDR3 protein: CASSGTSGRETQYF; CDR3 DNA: TGTGCCAGCAGCGGGACTAGCGGGAGAGAGACCCAGTACTTC
D gene: TRBD1; V gene: TRBV12-3/TRBV12-4; J gene: TRBJ1-2; clone size: -; CDR3 protein: CASSQQGVGYGYTF; CDR3 DNA: TGTGCCAGCAGTCAGCAGGGGGTTGGCTATGGCTACACCTTC
D gene: -; V gene: TRBV19; J gene: TRBJ2-5; clone size: -; CDR3 protein: CASSINRDTEQETQYF; CDR3 DNA: TGTGCCAGTAGTATAAACCGGGACACCGAGCAAGAGACCCAGTACTTC
D gene: -; V gene: TRBV5-1; J gene: TRBJ2-7; clone size: few; CDR3 protein: CASQPGVPSYEQYF; CDR3 DNA: TGCGCCAGCCAACCAGGAGTTCCTTCCTACGAGCAGTACTTC
D gene: -; V gene: TRBV12-3/TRBV12-4; J gene: TRBJ2-7; clone size: many; CDR3 protein: CASSFGVKVQYF; CDR3 DNA: TGTGCCAGCAGTTTTGGGGTTAAGGTGCAGTACTTC
D gene: TRBD2; V gene: TRBV5-5; J gene: TRBJ2-7; clone size: many; CDR3 protein: CASSSPGLAGREQYF; CDR3 DNA: TGTGCCAGCAGCTCGCCGGGACTAGCGGGACGCGAGCAGTACTTC
D gene: -; V gene: TRBV6-2/TRBV6-3; J gene: TRBJ2-7; clone size: few; CDR3 protein: CASSYPRFSYEQYF; CDR3 DNA: TGTGCCAGCAGTTACCCGAGGTTCTCCTACGAGCAGTACTTC
D gene: -; V gene: TRBV28; J gene: TRBJ2-1; clone size: many; CDR3 protein: CASSRVDYGSYNEQFF; CDR3 DNA: TGTGCCAGCAGCCGGGTGGACTATGGGTCCTACAATGAGCAGTTCTTC
D gene: -; V gene: TRBV2; J gene: TRBJ2-2; clone size: -; CDR3 protein: CASSDRTRYWLFF; CDR3 DNA: TGTGCCAGCAGTGACAGGACCAGATATTGGCTGTTTTTT
D gene: TRBD1; V gene: TRBV13; J gene: TRBJ1-1; clone size: -; CDR3 protein: CASSFRTGVYTEAFF; CDR3 DNA: TGTGCCAGCAGCTTTCGGACAGGAGTATACACTGAAGCTTTCTTT
D gene: -; V gene: TRBV11-2; J gene: TRBJ2-2; clone size: few; CDR3 protein: CASSLDLGGPSTGELFF; CDR3 DNA: TGTGCCAGCAGCTTAGATCTGGGGGGGCCGTCGACTGGGGAGCTGTTTTTT
D gene: -; V gene: TRBV5-6; J gene: TRBJ2-3; clone size: -; CDR3 protein: CASSLEGFITDTQYF; CDR3 DNA: TGTGCCAGCAGCTTGGAAGGGTTCATCACAGATACGCAGTATTTT
D gene: -; V gene: TRBV5-6; J gene: TRBJ2-5; clone size: many; CDR3 protein: CASSLKGLETQYF; CDR3 DNA: TGTGCCAGCAGCTTGAAAGGCTTAGAGACCCAGTACTTC
D gene: -; V gene: TRBV12-5; J gene: TRBJ1-6; clone size: few; CDR3 protein: CASGLELGVSYNSPLHF; CDR3 DNA: TGTGCTAGTGGCCTTGAACTTGGTGTATCCTATAATTCACCCCTCCACTTT